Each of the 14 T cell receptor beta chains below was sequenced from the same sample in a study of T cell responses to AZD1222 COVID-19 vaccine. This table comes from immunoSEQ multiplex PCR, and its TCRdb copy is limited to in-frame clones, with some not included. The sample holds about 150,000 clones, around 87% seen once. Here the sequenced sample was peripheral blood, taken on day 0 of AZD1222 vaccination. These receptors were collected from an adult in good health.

The CDR3 DNA reads as TGTGCCAGCAGTGATGGGGCAGGGGGCACCGGGGAGCTGTTTTTT. Encoded protein: CASSDGAGGTGELFF. The rearrangement uses TRBV6-4 and TRBJ2-2, with 7 bases that match TRBD1. V shed 3 bases, J shed 4 bases, and the junction held 5 bases outside the gene matches. This CDR3 spans 15 amino acids. In germline, CDR1 is MRHNA, CDR2 SNTAGT.

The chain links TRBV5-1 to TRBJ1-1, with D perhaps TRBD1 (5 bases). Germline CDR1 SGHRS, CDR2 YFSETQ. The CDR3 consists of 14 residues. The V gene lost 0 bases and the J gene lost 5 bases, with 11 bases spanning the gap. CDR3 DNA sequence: TGCGCCAGCAGCTTGGGGGGCCATGAGACTGAAGCTTTCTTT. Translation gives CASSLGGHETEAFF.

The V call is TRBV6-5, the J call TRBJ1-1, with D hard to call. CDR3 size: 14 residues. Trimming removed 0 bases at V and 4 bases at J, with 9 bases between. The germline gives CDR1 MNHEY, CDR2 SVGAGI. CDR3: CASSYSGSSTEAFF. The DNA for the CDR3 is TGTGCCAGCAGTTACTCCGGGTCCAGCACTGAAGCTTTCTTT.

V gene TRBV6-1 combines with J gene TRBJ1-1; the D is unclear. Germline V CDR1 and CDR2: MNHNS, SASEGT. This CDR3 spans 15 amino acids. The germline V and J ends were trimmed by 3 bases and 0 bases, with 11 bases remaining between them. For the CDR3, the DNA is TGTGCCAGCAGTGACGACTCAAACCTGAACACTGAAGCTTTCTTT. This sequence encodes CASSDDSNLNTEAFF.

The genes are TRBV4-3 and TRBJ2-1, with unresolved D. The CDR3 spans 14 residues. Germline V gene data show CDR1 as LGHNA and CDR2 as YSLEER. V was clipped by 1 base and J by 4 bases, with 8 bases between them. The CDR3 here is CASSQGRQYNEQFF. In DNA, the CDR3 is TGCGCCAGCAGCCAAGGTCGGCAATACAATGAGCAGTTCTTC.

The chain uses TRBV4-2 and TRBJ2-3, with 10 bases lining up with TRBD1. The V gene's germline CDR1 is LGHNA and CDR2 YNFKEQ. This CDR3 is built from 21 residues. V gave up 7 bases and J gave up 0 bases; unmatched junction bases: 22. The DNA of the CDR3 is TGTGCCAGCACCCAGGGTCGCGAGCTGGACAGGGGGGCGTGGAGCACAGATACGCAGTATTTT. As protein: CASTQGRELDRGAWSTDTQYF.

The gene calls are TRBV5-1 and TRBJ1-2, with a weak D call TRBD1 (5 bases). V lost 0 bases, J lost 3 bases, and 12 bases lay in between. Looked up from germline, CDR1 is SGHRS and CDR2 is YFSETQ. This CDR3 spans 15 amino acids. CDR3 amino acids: CASSLAGGRDYGYTF. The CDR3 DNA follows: TGCGCCAGCAGCTTGGCCGGGGGACGGGACTATGGCTACACCTTC.

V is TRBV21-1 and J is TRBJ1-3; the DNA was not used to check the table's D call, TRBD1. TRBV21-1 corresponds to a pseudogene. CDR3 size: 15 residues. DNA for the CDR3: TGTGCCAGCAGCAAAATTATAGGGGGTGGAAACACCATATATTTT. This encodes CASSKIIGGGNTIYF.

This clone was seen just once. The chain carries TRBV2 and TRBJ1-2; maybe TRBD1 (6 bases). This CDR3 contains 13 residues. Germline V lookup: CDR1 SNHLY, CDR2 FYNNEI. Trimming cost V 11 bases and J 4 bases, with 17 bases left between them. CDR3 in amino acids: CAGSGGGGYGYTF. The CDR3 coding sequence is TGTGCCGGATCGGGGGGCGGCGGCTATGGCTACACCTTC.

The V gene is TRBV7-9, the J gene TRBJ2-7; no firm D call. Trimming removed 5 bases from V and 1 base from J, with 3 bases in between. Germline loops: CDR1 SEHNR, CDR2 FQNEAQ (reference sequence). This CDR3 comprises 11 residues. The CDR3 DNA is TGTGCCAGCAGCACATCCTACGAGCAGTACTTC. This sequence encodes CASSTSYEQYF. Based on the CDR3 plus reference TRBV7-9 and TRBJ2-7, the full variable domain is DTGVSQNPRHKITKRGQNVTFRCDPISEHNRLYWYRQTLGQGPEFLTYFQNEAQLEKSRLLSDRFSAERPKGSFSTLEIQRTEQGDSAMYLCASSTSYEQYFGPGTRLTVT.

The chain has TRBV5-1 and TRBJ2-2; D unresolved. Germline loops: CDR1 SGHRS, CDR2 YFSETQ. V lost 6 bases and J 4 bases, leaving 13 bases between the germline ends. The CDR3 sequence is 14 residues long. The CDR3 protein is CASKIGPSTGELFF. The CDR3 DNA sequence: TGCGCCAGCAAAATCGGGCCCTCCACCGGGGAGCTGTTTTTT.

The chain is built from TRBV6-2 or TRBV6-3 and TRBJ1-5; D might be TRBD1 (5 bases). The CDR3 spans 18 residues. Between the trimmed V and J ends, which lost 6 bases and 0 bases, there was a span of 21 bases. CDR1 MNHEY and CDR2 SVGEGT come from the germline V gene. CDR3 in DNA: TGTGCCAGCAGCGTTCCGCGTGGGGGGAGGAATAGCAATCAGCCCCAGCATTTT. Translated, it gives CASSVPRGGRNSNQPQHF.

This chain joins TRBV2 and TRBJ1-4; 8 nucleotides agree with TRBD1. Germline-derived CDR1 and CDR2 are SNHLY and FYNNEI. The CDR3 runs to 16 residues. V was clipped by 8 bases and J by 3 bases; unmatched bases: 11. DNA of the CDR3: TGTGCCAGCCGAGAACAACAGGGGGTGGCTAATGAAAAACTGTTTTTT. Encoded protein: CASREQQGVANEKLFF.

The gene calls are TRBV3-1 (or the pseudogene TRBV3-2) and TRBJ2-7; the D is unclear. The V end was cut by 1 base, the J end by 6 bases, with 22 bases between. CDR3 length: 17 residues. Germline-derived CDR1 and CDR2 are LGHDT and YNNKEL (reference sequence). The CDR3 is CASSQAAVGTILLEQYF. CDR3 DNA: TGTGCCAGCAGCCAAGCGGCTGTTGGCACAATCCTCCTCGAGCAGTACTTC.